The T cell receptor beta chain described here comes from a study of OX40 agonist ivuxolimab in advanced cancers. Per the germline V gene, CDR1 is SGHDN and CDR2 is FVKESK. V was cut by 3 bases and J by 2 bases, with 8 bases left in between. This CDR3 has 13 amino acids. This table comes from immunoSEQ multiplex PCR, and its TCRdb copy is limited to in-frame clones, with some not included. The profile covers around 80,000 clones, with about 85% appearing a single time and approximately 0.99% taken by the ten largest. The specimen was CD4+ or CD8+ T cells sorted from blood, collected in a trial of the OX40 agonist ivuxolimab. This clonotype was sampled from an adult with an advanced solid tumor such as melanoma, head and neck, liver or kidney cancer. The V call is TRBV14, the J call TRBJ2-7, with D unresolved. The CDR3 coding sequence is TGTGCCAGCAGCCAGGCGAGTCCCTACGAGCAGTACTTC. It yields the protein CASSQASPYEQYF. The whole variable domain, remainder taken from reference TRBV14 and TRBJ2-7, is EAGVTQFPSHSVIEKGQTVTLRCDPISGHDNLYWYRRVMGKEIKFLLHFVKESKQDESGMPNNRFLAERTGGTYSTLKVQPAELEDSGVYFCASSQASPYEQYFGPGTRLTVT.